This TCR beta chain was profiled in a study of T cells in Graves' hyperthyroidism and ophthalmopathy. Exclusion of patients followed from uncontrolled infection, other autoimmune disease, pregnancy or lactation. The CDR3 totals 13 residues. The germline V and J ends were trimmed by 7 bases and 8 bases, with 17 bases remaining between them. Germline loops: CDR1 MDHEN, CDR2 SYDVKM. RNA transcripts yielded amplified TCR beta CDR3 regions. TCR CDR3 underwent first-round RT-PCR with the HTBI primer set. TCRdb redid the calling of the multiplex PCR reads with MiXCR, one entry per CDR3 protein. The sample contains approximately 250,000 distinct CDR3 sequences, about 24% of which appear only once.

The material sequenced was blood. The chain is built from TRBV28 and TRBJ1-2; D is unresolved. This clonotype was sampled from a woman between 40 and 55 years old with Graves' ophthalmopathy. As DNA, the CDR3 is TGTGCCAGCACCGAAATCCTCATCGGCGGCTACACCTTC. Protein: CASTEILIGGYTF.